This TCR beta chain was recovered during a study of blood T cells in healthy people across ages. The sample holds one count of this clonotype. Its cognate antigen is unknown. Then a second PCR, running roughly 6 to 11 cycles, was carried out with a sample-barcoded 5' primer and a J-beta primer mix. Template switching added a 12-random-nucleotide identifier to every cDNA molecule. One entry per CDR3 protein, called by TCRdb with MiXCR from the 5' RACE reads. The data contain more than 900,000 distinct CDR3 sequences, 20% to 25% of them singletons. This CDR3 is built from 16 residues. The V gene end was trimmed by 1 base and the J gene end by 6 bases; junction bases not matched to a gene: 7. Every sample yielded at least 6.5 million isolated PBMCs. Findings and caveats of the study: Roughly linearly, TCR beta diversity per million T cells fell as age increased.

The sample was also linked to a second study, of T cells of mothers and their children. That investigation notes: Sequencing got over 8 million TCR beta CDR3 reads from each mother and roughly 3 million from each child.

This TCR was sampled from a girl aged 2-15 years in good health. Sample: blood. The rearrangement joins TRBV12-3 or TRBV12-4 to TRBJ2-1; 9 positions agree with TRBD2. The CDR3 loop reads CASSLGASGMGNEQFF. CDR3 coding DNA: TGTGCCAGCAGTTTAGGTGCTAGCGGGATGGGCAATGAGCAGTTCTTC.